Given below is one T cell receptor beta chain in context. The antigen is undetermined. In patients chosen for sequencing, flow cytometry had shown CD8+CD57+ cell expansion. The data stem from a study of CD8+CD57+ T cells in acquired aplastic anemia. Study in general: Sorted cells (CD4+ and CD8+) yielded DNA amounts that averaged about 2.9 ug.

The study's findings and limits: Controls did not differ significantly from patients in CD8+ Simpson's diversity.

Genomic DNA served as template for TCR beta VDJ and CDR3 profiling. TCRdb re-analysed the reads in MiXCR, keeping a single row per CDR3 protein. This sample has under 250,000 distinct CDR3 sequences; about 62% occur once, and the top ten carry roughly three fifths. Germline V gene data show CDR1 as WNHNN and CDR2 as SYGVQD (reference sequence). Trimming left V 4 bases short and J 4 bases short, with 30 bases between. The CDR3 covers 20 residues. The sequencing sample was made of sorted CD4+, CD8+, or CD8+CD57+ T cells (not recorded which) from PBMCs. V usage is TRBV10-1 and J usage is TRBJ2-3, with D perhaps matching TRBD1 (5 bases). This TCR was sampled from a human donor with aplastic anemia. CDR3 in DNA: TGCGCCAGCAGTGTATTAAACCGGACACTTTGCGGAATACACTCAGATACGCAGTATTTT. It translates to CASSVLNRTLCGIHSDTQYF.